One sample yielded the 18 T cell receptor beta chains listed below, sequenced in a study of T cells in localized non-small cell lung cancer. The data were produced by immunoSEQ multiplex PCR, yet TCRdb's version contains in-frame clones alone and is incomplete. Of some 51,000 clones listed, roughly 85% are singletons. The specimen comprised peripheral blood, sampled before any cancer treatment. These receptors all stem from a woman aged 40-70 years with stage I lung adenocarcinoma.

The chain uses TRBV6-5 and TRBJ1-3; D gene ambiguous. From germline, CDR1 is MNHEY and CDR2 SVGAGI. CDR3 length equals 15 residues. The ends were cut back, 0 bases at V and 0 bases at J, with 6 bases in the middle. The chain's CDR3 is CASSYSGSSGNTIYF. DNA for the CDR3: TGTGCCAGCAGTTACTCTGGGAGCTCTGGAAACACCATATATTTT.

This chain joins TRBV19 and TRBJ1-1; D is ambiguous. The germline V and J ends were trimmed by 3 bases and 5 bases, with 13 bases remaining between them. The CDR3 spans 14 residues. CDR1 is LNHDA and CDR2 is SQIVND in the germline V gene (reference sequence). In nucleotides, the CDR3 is TGTGCCAGTAGTATCAGGCAGCGTTTGACTGAAGCTTTCTTT. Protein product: CASSIRQRLTEAFF.

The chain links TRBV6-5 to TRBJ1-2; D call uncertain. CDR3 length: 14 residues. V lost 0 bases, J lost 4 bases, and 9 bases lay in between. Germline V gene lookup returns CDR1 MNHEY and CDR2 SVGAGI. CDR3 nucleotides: TGTGCCAGCAGTTACTCGACATCAACCTATGGCTACACCTTC. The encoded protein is CASSYSTSTYGYTF.

The CDR3 sequence is CASDTRGNQPQHF. The CDR3 DNA is TGTGCCAGCGACACTCGGGGCAATCAGCCCCAGCATTTT. The chain is built from TRBV19 and TRBJ1-5; no reliable D call. Germline CDR1 is LNHDA and CDR2 is SQIVND (reference sequence). The V end lost 9 bases, the J end lost 2 bases, and 11 bases lay between the germline ends. CDR3 size: 13 residues.

CDR3 nucleotide sequence: TGTGCCAGCAGCTTGGGGCCCGCGAACACTGAAGCTTTCTTT. Translation: CASSLGPANTEAFF. V and J are TRBV5-6 and TRBJ1-1; the D is unclear. The V gene's germline CDR1 is SGHDT and CDR2 YYEEEE. Trimming took off 0 bases at V and 1 base at J, with 7 bases between the two ends. This CDR3 is built from 14 residues.

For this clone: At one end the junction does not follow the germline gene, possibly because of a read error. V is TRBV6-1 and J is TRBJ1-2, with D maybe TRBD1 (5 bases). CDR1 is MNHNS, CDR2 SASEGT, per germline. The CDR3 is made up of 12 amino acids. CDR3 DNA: TGTGCCATACGAGAGACGGGGCCCTCTAGCCCCTTC. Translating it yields CAIRETGPSSPF.

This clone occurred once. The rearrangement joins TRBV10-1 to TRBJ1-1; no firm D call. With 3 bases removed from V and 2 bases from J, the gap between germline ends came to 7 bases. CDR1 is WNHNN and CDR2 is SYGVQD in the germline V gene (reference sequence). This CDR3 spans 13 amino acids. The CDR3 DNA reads TGCGCCAGCAGTGAAGGGAGAAACACTGAAGCTTTCTTT. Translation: CASSEGRNTEAFF.

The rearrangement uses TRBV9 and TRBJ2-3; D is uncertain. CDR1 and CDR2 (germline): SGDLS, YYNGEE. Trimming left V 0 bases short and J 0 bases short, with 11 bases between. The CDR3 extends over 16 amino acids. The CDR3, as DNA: TGTGCCAGCAGCGTAGCGAGGTCTACTAGCACAGATACGCAGTATTTT. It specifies CASSVARSTSTDTQYF.

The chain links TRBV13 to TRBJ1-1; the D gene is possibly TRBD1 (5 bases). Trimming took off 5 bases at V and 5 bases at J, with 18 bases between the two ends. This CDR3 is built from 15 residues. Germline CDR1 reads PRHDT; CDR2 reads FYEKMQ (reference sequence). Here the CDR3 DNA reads TGTGCCAGCAGCCTCCCGGGGCTTGGGAAAACTGAAGCTTTCTTT. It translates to CASSLPGLGKTEAFF.

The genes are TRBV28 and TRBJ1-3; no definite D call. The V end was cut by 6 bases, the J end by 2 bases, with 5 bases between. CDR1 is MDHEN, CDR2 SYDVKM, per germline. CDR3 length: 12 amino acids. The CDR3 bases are TGTGCCAGCAGGTTGCCTGGAAACACCATATATTTT. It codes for CASRLPGNTIYF.

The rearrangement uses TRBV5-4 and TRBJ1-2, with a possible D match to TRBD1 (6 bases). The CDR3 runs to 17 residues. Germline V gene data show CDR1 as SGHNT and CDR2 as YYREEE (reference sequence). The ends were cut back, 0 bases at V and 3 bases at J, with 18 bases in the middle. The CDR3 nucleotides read TGTGCCAGCAGCTTGGATTTTATTGACAGGTTCTACTATGGCTACACCTTC. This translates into CASSLDFIDRFYYGYTF.

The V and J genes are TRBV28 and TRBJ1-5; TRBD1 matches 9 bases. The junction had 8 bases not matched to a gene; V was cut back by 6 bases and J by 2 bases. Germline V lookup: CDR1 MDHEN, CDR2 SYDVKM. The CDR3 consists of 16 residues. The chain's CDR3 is CASSRTGGAGNQPQHF. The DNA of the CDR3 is TGTGCCAGCAGCCGTACAGGGGGCGCTGGCAATCAGCCCCAGCATTTT.

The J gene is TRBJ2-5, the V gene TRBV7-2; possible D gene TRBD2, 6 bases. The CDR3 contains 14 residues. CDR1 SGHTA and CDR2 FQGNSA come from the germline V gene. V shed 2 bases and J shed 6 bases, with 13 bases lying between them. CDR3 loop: CASSLSRGRKTQYF. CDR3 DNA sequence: TGTGCCAGCAGCTTAAGTCGGGGGAGGAAGACCCAGTACTTC.

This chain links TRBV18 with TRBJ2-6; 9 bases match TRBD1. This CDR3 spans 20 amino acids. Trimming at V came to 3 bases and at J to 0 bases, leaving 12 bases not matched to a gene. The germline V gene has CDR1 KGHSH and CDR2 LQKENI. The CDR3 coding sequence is TGTGCCAGCTCACCGCAACAGGGGGCGTTTGGTTCCTCTGGGGCCAACGTCCTGACTTTC. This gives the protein CASSPQQGAFGSSGANVLTF. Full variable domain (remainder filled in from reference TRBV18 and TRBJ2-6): NAGVMQNPRHLVRRRGQEARLRCSPMKGHSHVYWYRQLPEEGLKFMVYLQKENIIDESGMPKERFSAEFPKEGPSILRIQQVVRGDSAAYFCASSPQQGAFGSSGANVLTFGAGSRLTVL.

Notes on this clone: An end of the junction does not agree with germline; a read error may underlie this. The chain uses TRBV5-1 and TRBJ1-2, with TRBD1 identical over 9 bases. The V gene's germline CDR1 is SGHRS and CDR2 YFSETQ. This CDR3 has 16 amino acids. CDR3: CASSEGTGRNPTPNRF. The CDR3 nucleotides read TGCGCCAGCAGCGAAGGGACAGGGAGAAACCCTACGCCAAACCGCTTC. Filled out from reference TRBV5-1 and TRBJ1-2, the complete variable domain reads KAGVTQTPRYLIKTRGQQVTLSCSPISGHRSVSWYQQTPGQGLQFLFEYFSETQRNKGNFPGRFSGRQFSNSRSEMNVSTLELGDSALYLCASSEGTGRNPTPNRFGSGTRLTVV.

The CDR3 bases are TGCGCCAGCAGCAACTACCAACTCGGAGGCTACGAGCAGTACTTC. Translating gives CASSNYQLGGYEQYF. This sequence joins TRBV4-3 and TRBJ2-7; possibly TRBD2 for D (5 bases). Germline values: CDR1 LGHNA, CDR2 YSLEER. There are 15 residues in the CDR3. V lost 5 bases, J lost 3 bases, and 17 bases lay in between.

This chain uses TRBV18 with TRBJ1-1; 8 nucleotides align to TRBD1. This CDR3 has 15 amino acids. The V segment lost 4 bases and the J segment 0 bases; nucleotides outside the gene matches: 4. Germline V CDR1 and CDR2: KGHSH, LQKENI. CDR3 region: CASSQGQDMNTEAFF. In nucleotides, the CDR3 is TGTGCCAGCTCACAGGGACAGGACATGAACACTGAAGCTTTCTTT.

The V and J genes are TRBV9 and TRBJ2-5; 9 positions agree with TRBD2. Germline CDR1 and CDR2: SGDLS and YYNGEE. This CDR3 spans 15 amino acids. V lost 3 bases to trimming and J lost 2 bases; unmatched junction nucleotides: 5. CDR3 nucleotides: TGTGCCAGCAGCGGTAGCGGGGGCCATCAAGAGACCCAGTACTTC. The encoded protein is CASSGSGGHQETQYF.